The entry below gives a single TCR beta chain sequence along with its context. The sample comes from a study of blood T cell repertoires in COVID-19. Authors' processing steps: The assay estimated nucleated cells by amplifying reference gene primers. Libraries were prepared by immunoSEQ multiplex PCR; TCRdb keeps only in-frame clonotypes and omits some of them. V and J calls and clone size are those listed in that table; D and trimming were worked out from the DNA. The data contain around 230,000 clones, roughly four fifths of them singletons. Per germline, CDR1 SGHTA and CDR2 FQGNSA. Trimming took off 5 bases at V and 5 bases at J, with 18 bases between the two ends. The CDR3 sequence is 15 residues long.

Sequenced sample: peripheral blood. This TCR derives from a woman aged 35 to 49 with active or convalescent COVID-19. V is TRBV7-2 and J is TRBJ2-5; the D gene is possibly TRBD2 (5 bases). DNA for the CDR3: TGTGCCAGCAGCCCCCCTCCGGGGAACCGTGAGACCCAGTACTTC. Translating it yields CASSPPPGNRETQYF.